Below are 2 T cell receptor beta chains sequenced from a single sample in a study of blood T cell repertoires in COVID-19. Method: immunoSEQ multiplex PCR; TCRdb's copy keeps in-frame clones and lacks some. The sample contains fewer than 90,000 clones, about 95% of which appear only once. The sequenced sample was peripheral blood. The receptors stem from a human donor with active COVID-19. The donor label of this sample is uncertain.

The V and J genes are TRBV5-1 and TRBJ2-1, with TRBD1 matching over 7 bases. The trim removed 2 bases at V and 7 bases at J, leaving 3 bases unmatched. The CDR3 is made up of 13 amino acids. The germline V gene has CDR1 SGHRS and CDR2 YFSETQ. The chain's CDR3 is CASSLQGINEQFF. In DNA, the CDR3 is TGCGCCAGCAGCTTACAGGGGATTAATGAGCAGTTCTTC.

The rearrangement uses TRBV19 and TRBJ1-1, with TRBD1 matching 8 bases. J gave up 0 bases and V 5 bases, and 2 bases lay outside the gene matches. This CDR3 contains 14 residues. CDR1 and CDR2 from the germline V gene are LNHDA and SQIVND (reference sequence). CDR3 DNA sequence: TGTGCCAGTAGTCGGACAGGGATGAACACTGAAGCTTTCTTT. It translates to CASSRTGMNTEAFF.